This TCR beta chain was sequenced for a study of cytotoxic CD8 clonotypes in ibrutinib-treated CLL (dated by TCRdb to 2020 to 2022). Regarding the complete study: The cohort was composed of 10 to 11 relapsed/refractory and roughly 14 treatment-naive patients; IGHV unmutated status was identified in 17 patients. Cryopreserved peripheral blood mononuclear cells were collected at three points: before therapy, at response, and at either sustained remission or disease progression. Responses were partial in approximately 24 patients and complete in 2; after median approximately 5.5 years follow-up, around 15 stayed in remission and roughly twelve progressed. Patients were still on ibrutinib when every remission and progressive disease sample was collected. On average, each sample had about 250,000 productive templates and more than 75,000 productive rearrangements. Of the 80 to 95 participants in the trial, 25 to 30 had longitudinal samples available. Response samples were taken after a median of 12 months on treatment, ranging from roughly 6 to 36 months. The study at large found these results: Sustained-remission and progressing patients did not have matched sampling times, and lymph node repertoires were not examined. Baseline clonality exceeded that of age-matched healthy donors and correlated strongly with circulating CD8+ T-cell counts. Clonality rose at ibrutinib response, remained stable during sustained remission, and dropped back toward baseline at progression. Public clonotypes were rare and either contracted or stayed stable during treatment, and the rise in clonality at ibrutinib response reflected the expansion of private clonotypes.

The goal of deep resolution MiSeq sequencing was a depth between 1 in 1 million and 1 in 200,000 T cells, and coverage averaged 10x per clonotype. The immunoSEQ hsTCRB Kit was used to generate TCR beta libraries. The published analysis was carried out like this. The data were analyzed with ImmunoSEQ Analyzer and ImmunoSEQ Data Assistant, and V, D and J gene assignments followed IMGT definitions. Clonality was computed as one minus normalized Shannon entropy of productive rearrangement frequencies, ranging from 0 to 1. Public clonotype analysis was restricted to overrepresented clonotypes comprising at least 0.05% of each patient's repertoire. Some 14 age-matched healthy donor repertoires from immuneACCESS served as clonality controls. TCRdb retrieved this table from immuneACCESS and kept in-frame rearrangements only. Not all clones are present; in checked studies, unresolved V genes account for under half, and no reason is known for the remainder. For V, J and clone size, that table is used; D and trimming come from the DNA. The sample contains 70,000 to 85,000 clones, 75% to 85% of them found a single time. Together, the top ten hold 7.5% to 9.5% of the sample.

Points on this clone: Its target antigen remains unknown. No base-level quality is on record; no much larger clone is a single base apart.

The time point label of this sample denotes: progressive disease on ibrutinib. Roughly 2 micrograms of genomic DNA were extracted from cryopreserved PBMCs for TCR beta library preparation. Longitudinal blood samples from CLL patients on ibrutinib monotherapy were analyzed using high-throughput TCR beta sequencing. The patients took part in an open-label, single-center phase 2 trial of ibrutinib monotherapy. The receptor was isolated from a human donor with chronic lymphocytic leukemia. Sequencing was performed on PBMCs, taken at disease progression, from a patient treated with ibrutinib.

The CDR3 has the sequence CASSFKKQVKTYEQYF. The DNA sequence reads TGCGCCAGCAGCTTCAAAAAACAGGTTAAAACCTACGAGCAGTACTTC. The rearrangement combines TRBV5-1 with TRBJ2-7; TRBD1 could be the D gene, as 5 bases match. The CDR3 starts with the cysteine, ends with the phenylalanine, and has 16 residues. The only DNA kept is the CDR3, 48 bases in frame from the first base. Sequences SGHRS (CDR1) and YFSETQ (CDR2) are obtained from the germline V gene. V is shortened by 2 bases, J by 2 bases, and the region joining them spans 17 bases.